The sequence of this T cell receptor (beta chain) was determined in a study of blood T cells in healthy people across ages. For the study at large: Using template switching, researchers captured about one barcoded beta molecule for each two T cells. Whole-study results and caveats: Investigators treated diversity estimates from one million T cells as underestimates. The fall in TCR beta diversity per million T cells was roughly linear with age.

To note about this clonotype: The antigen is undetermined.

The CDR3 is 13 amino acids. The germline V gene has CDR1 DFQATT and CDR2 SNEGSKA (reference sequence). Next came a second PCR, run for roughly 7 to 12 cycles, which used a sample-barcoded 5' primer along with a J-beta primer mix. In TCRdb, the 5' RACE reads were re-called with MiXCR into one record per CDR3 protein. The sample has under 800,000 distinct CDR3 sequences, 35% to 45% seen once. Researchers isolated at least 6 million PBMCs per sample. The TCR originated in a woman aged 55-69 years in good health. The chain has TRBV20-1 and TRBJ1-1, with D unclear. What was sequenced was blood. CDR3 in amino acids: CRARRRVDAEAFF. CDR3 sequence (DNA): TGCAGGGCAAGGCGGAGAGTTGACGCTGAAGCTTTCTTT.